This T cell receptor (beta chain) was observed in a study of identical twins. General observations from the study: Memory repertoires lacked the insertion deficit that abundant cord blood beta clonotypes showed.

Germline loops: CDR1 SGHAT, CDR2 FQDESV (reference sequence). Trimming took off 6 bases at V and 4 bases at J, with 27 bases between the two ends. The CDR3 contains 18 residues. Turning to this clonotype: What it binds is unknown.

TCRdb recomputed calls from the 5' RACE reads with MiXCR, one row per CDR3 protein. The table records roughly 720,000 distinct CDR3 sequences, around a sixth of them present only once. The sample also formed part of further work on T cells expressing NK-cell markers. That study reports: Repertoire data for TCR beta were derived from sorted T cells (CD3+CD56+NKG2C+, CD3+CD56+NKG2C- and CD3+CD56-NKG2C+). Seven donors tested HCMV-seropositive and one tested seronegative among the eight sequenced. NKG2C+ dominant clonotype frequencies in 5 or 6 donors were about 1.0-8% of CD8+ T cells.

The chain combines TRBV11-1 with TRBJ1-1; TRBD1 is a possible D gene (5 bases). The sequenced sample was PBMCs. The sequence derives from a woman aged 18-30 years in good health. The CDR3 bases are TGTGCCAGCAGAACCAAGGACCGGGCTTGGGGCTTGGGCACTGAAGCTTTCTTT. This translates into CASRTKDRAWGLGTEAFF.